This T cell receptor (beta chain) is drawn from a study of control samples from healthy donors and cancer patients (dated by TCRdb to 2018 to 2020). To note about this clone: Its antigen remains undetermined. No base qualities exist here, and no much larger clone lies one base off it.

The V end loses 7 bases and the J end loses 5 bases, and a stretch of 21 bases separates them. The CDR3 starts with the cysteine, ends with the phenylalanine, and has 15 residues. Only the CDR3 DNA is retained, 45 bases long and in frame from the first base. The CDR1 and CDR2 encoded by the germline V gene are MNHEY and SVGAGI. Receptors were amplified or captured by the immunoSEQ multiplex PCR assay. TCRdb took this table from immuneACCESS and kept in-frame rearrangements with V and J called. Such tables lack part of the clones; where checked against another copy, unresolved V genes explain under half of the gap, and the rest is unexplained. The sample contains around 50,000 clones, approximately 89% of them found a single time. The leading ten clones occupy around 1.4% of the sample.

The sample comprised PBMCs. The chain was built from TRBV6-5 and TRBJ2-7, and possibly TRBD2, on 6 matching bases. This receptor was obtained from a man aged 35 to 55 with colorectal cancer. The CDR3 in this case is CASTRQLADFHEQYF. In nucleotide form, the sequence is TGTGCCAGCACCCGACAACTAGCTGATTTCCACGAGCAGTACTTC.